The source of this T cell receptor (beta chain) is a study of T cell changes during pregnancy in multiple sclerosis. TCRdb keeps only in-frame clones here, not all; method: immunoSEQ multiplex PCR. Of around 100,000 clones in the sample, approximately 89% were seen once. After removal of 0 bases from V and 0 bases from J, the junction contained 7 bases not matched to a gene. Germline CDR1 SGHRS, CDR2 YFSETQ. This CDR3 has 19 residues. The chain joins TRBV5-1 to TRBJ2-2, with 11 positions matching TRBD2. The starting material was peripheral blood, obtained after pregnancy. The sequence derives from a female donor with multiple sclerosis, enrolled in a pregnancy study. The CDR3 is CASSLATLAGGPNTGELFF. In DNA, the CDR3 is TGCGCCAGCAGCTTGGCGACCCTAGCGGGGGGACCGAACACCGGGGAGCTGTTTTTT.